This T cell receptor (beta chain) was documented in a study of T cell clonality in common variable immunodeficiency. The ends lost 7 bases at V and 5 bases at J; junction bases unmatched: 13. This CDR3 spans 15 amino acids. Germline V gene sequence: CDR1 SGHVS, CDR2 FNYEAQ. Ten or more counts support this clone. The antigen is undetermined. The CDR3 is cut off 3 residues early in the read; its end comes from the germline J gene. Findings of the study overall: CVID subjects shared fewer TCRbeta clones than healthy controls did. TCRbeta clonality was increased in CVID versus healthy controls. What drives increased CVID clonality needs T cell subpopulation sequencing.

Measured with immunoSEQ multiplex PCR; TCRdb has only the in-frame clones, and not every one. The sample shows 35,000 to 50,000 clones, none of them appearing just once. What was sequenced was peripheral blood mononuclear cells. The receptor was isolated from a person aged 18 to 75 in good health. V usage is TRBV7-6 and J usage is TRBJ2-5; 7 bases are shared with TRBD2. The CDR3 bases that were read are TGTGCCAGCACCTGGGCGCGGGGAGCGGGGGAGACC. This encodes CASTWARGAGET. The CDR3 reads in full as CASTWARGAGETQYF.